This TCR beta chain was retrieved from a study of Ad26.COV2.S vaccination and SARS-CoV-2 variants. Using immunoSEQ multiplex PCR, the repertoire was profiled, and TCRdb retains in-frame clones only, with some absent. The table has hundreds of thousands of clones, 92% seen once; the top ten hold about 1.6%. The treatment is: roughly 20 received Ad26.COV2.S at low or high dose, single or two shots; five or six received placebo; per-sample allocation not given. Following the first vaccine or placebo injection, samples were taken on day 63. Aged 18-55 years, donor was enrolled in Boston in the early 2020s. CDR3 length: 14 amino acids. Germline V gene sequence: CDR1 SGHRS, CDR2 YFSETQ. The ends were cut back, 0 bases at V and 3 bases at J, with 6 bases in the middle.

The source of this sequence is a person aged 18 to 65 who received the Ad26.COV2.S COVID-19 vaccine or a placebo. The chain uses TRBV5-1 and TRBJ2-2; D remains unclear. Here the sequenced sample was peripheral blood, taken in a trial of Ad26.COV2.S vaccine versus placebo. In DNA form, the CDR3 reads TGCGCCAGCAGCTTGGGTGGAGACACCGGGGAGCTGTTTTTT. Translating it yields CASSLGGDTGELFF.